This is a list of T cell receptor beta chains from one sample in a study of T cell responses to AZD1222 COVID-19 vaccine. The data were produced by immunoSEQ multiplex PCR, yet TCRdb's version contains in-frame clones alone and is incomplete. The profile covers about 150,000 clones, with 90% to 95% appearing a single time and approximately 1.5% taken by the ten largest. The material was peripheral blood, obtained 28 days after the second AZD1222 dose. These receptors originate from an adult who received the AZD1222 COVID-19 vaccine. Both conserved end residues are part of each CDR3. Each record gives: D gene, clone size, V gene, J gene, CDR3 DNA, CDR3 protein. A D gene is named only where the DNA matches it firmly. The size entry is marked missing in some rows and otherwise reads once, few, many or a size class.

D: NA
size: NA
V: TRBV6-1
J: TRBJ1-1
DNA: TGTGCCAGCAGTGAATATCCGGGGAATCCTGAAGCTTTCTTT
CDR3: CASSEYPGNPEAFF

D: NA
size: once
V: TRBV10-1
J: TRBJ2-3
DNA: TGCGCCAGCAGTGCTGGGGGAGCGGATACGCAGTATTTT
CDR3: CASSAGGADTQYF

D: TRBD1
size: once
V: TRBV5-1
J: TRBJ1-2
DNA: TGCGCCAGCAGCTTGGAGTCCGGACAGGGCTATGGCTACACCTTC
CDR3: CASSLESGQGYGYTF

D: NA
size: once
V: TRBV6-5
J: TRBJ1-2
DNA: TGTGCCAGCAGTCTCGACCTGGACGGGGTCTATGGCTACACCTTC
CDR3: CASSLDLDGVYGYTF

D: TRBD1
size: once
V: TRBV7-2
J: TRBJ1-2
DNA: TGTGCCAGCAGCTCCGTCCGGGACAGGGGTGCCCTATGGGGCTACACCTTC
CDR3: CASSSVRDRGALWGYTF

D: NA
size: once
V: TRBV18
J: TRBJ1-1
DNA: TGTGCCAGCTCACCAATTGATTCCGTGAACACTGAAGCTTTCTTT
CDR3: CASSPIDSVNTEAFF

D: NA
size: NA
V: TRBV6-6
J: TRBJ2-2
DNA: TGTGCCAGCAGTCAAGAGGCCACCGGGGAGCTGTTTTTT
CDR3: CASSQEATGELFF

D: TRBD1
size: NA
V: TRBV19
J: TRBJ1-5
DNA: TGTGCCAGTACGGGGACAGTTAGCAATCAGCCCCAGCATTTT
CDR3: CASTGTVSNQPQHF

D: NA
size: NA
V: TRBV3-1/TRBV3-2
J: TRBJ2-1
DNA: TGTGCCAGCAGCCAAGATGTCCGTGAGCAGTTCTTC
CDR3: CASSQDVREQFF

D: NA
size: NA
V: TRBV9
J: TRBJ1-1
DNA: TGTGCCAGCAGCGTAGATCCTGGGAAGGTGGGAACTGAAGCTTTCTTT
CDR3: CASSVDPGKVGTEAFF

D: NA
size: NA
V: TRBV7-2
J: TRBJ1-6
DNA: TGTGCCAGACAGGAGGGAAATAATTCACCCCTCCACTTT
CDR3: CARQEGNNSPLHF

D: TRBD2
size: NA
V: TRBV5-4
J: TRBJ2-5
DNA: TGTGCCAGCAGCTTGCCCATGGGCGGGGGGAGATTCGAGACCCAGTACTTC
CDR3: CASSLPMGGGRFETQYF

D: TRBD2
size: NA
V: TRBV5-1
J: TRBJ2-3
DNA: TGCGCCAGCAGCTTGGGGACTAGCGCAGATACGCAGTATTTT
CDR3: CASSLGTSADTQYF

D: NA
size: NA
V: TRBV19
J: TRBJ1-2
DNA: TGTGCCAGTAGTATAGGAACAGGGAACTATGGCTACACCTTC
CDR3: CASSIGTGNYGYTF

D: NA
size: once
V: TRBV6-4
J: TRBJ1-2
DNA: TGTGCCAGCAGTGACTCGGGGAGGATTGGCTACACCTTC
CDR3: CASSDSGRIGYTF

D: TRBD1
size: NA
V: TRBV2
J: TRBJ2-1
DNA: TGTGCCAGCAGTAAGGACAGGGGGGACGAGGGGCAGTTCTTC
CDR3: CASSKDRGDEGQFF

D: NA
size: NA
V: TRBV27
J: TRBJ2-3
DNA: TGTGCCAGCAGTTTAGACCCCCCTCCGGGGGTCACAGATACGCAGTATTTT
CDR3: CASSLDPPPGVTDTQYF

D: TRBD1
size: NA
V: TRBV10-3
J: TRBJ1-1
DNA: TGTGCCATCAGCTCCGGGACAGGGTTGACCACTGAAGCTTTCTTT
CDR3: CAISSGTGLTTEAFF

D: TRBD1
size: NA
V: TRBV28
J: TRBJ1-6
DNA: TGTGCCAGCAGTCGCACAGGGGTCTCCTATAATTCACCCCTCCACTTT
CDR3: CASSRTGVSYNSPLHF

D: NA
size: NA
V: TRBV4-1
J: TRBJ1-1
DNA: TGCGCCAGCAGCCAGGGGCCGAACACTGAAGCTTTCTTT
CDR3: CASSQGPNTEAFF

D: NA
size: NA
V: TRBV2
J: TRBJ1-1
DNA: TGTGCCAGCAGTGCTGAGGGGAGCACTGAAGCTTTCTTT
CDR3: CASSAEGSTEAFF

D: TRBD2
size: NA
V: TRBV28
J: TRBJ2-1
DNA: TGTGCCTCTTCGGCGGGAGGGCGTAATGAGCAGTTCTTC
CDR3: CASSAGGRNEQFF

D: NA
size: NA
V: TRBV28
J: TRBJ2-1
DNA: TGTGCCAGCAGTTTATGGTTAACCTCCTACAATGAGCAGTTCTTC
CDR3: CASSLWLTSYNEQFF

D: NA
size: few
V: TRBV2
J: TRBJ1-4
DNA: TGTGCCAGCAGTGGGGTAAAACTGTTTTTT
CDR3: CASSGVKLFF

D: NA
size: NA
V: TRBV19
J: TRBJ1-5
DNA: TGTGCCAGTAGTTTTACCGTCACAGTAGGACAGCCCCAGCATTTT
CDR3: CASSFTVTVGQPQHF

D: TRBD2
size: NA
V: TRBV30
J: TRBJ2-2
DNA: TGTGCCTGGGCAGGACTAGCGGGGTCATCGAACACCGGGGAGCTGTTTTTT
CDR3: CAWAGLAGSSNTGELFF

D: NA
size: NA
V: TRBV19
J: TRBJ1-5
DNA: TGTGCCAGTAGTATAGCGATAGGTTCCAGCAATCAGCCCCAGCATTTT
CDR3: CASSIAIGSSNQPQHF

D: TRBD1
size: once
V: TRBV11-1
J: TRBJ1-6
DNA: TGTGCCAGCAGCTCGCCACAGGGGGTACGTTCACCCCTCCACTTT
CDR3: CASSSPQGVRSPLHF

D: NA
size: NA
V: TRBV12-3/TRBV12-4
J: TRBJ2-5
DNA: TGTGCCAGCAGTTTCCTCTACGGGGAGACCCAGTACTTC
CDR3: CASSFLYGETQYF

D: TRBD2
size: NA
V: TRBV7-7
J: TRBJ2-1
DNA: TGTGCTAGCAGCCCCGCAGACTGGACTATCGGGGGGGAGCAGTTCTTC
CDR3: CASSPADWTIGGEQFF

D: NA
size: NA
V: TRBV2
J: TRBJ1-5
DNA: TGTGCCAGCAGTCCTCGGTCACAGGTAGGACAGCCCCAGCATTTT
CDR3: CASSPRSQVGQPQHF

D: NA
size: NA
V: TRBV5-1
J: TRBJ1-1
DNA: TGCGCCAGCAGCTTCGCGGGCGCTGAAGCTTTCTTT
CDR3: CASSFAGAEAFF

D: NA
size: NA
V: TRBV28
J: TRBJ1-5
DNA: TGTGCCAGCAGTTTAAGCCAAGACAGGCTGTATAGCAATCAGCCCCAGCATTTT
CDR3: CASSLSQDRLYSNQPQHF

D: NA
size: NA
V: TRBV6-1
J: TRBJ2-7
DNA: TGTGCCAGCAGTGAGCTTGCGATGGGGACTGCCTACGAGCAGTACTTC
CDR3: CASSELAMGTAYEQYF

D: NA
size: NA
V: TRBV15
J: TRBJ1-3
DNA: TGTGCCACCAGCAGAGACCGGAGCTCTGGAAACACCATATATTTT
CDR3: CATSRDRSSGNTIYF

D: TRBD1
size: NA
V: TRBV6-5
J: TRBJ2-7
DNA: TGTGCCAGCAGTTGGACGGGACAGGGGGCCTACGAGCAGTACTTC
CDR3: CASSWTGQGAYEQYF

D: NA
size: once
V: TRBV3-1/TRBV3-2
J: TRBJ2-2
DNA: TGTGCCAGCAGCCAAGTCCCCAGTCCCGGGGAGCTGTTTTTT
CDR3: CASSQVPSPGELFF

D: NA
size: NA
V: TRBV7-3
J: TRBJ2-3
DNA: TGTGCCAGCAGCTTAACGTTAACAGGCAAAGATACGCAGTATTTT
CDR3: CASSLTLTGKDTQYF

D: TRBD1
size: NA
V: TRBV2
J: TRBJ1-3
DNA: TGTGCCAGCCTCCGGGACAGGGTCGATGGAAACACCATATATTTT
CDR3: CASLRDRVDGNTIYF

D: NA
size: NA
V: TRBV5-1
J: TRBJ1-2
DNA: TGCGCCAGCAGCTTGGACGTGTATGGCTACACCTTC
CDR3: CASSLDVYGYTF

D: TRBD1
size: once
V: TRBV5-4
J: TRBJ1-2
DNA: TGTGCCAGCAGTTTAGACAGGGGTGACTATGGCTACACCTTC
CDR3: CASSLDRGDYGYTF

D: NA
size: NA
V: TRBV12-1
J: TRBJ2-6
DNA: TGTGCCAGCAACTCGCGTGGGGGGGCACAAAATGGGGCCAACGTCCTGACTTTC
CDR3: CASNSRGGAQNGANVLTF

D: TRBD1
size: NA
V: TRBV5-1
J: TRBJ1-2
DNA: TGCGCCAGCAGCAAGGACGGGACAGCCCCTTTTGGCTACACCTTC
CDR3: CASSKDGTAPFGYTF

D: TRBD1
size: NA
V: TRBV10-1
J: TRBJ1-2
DNA: TGCGCCAGCAGTAGGACAGGGGGCGACTATGGCTACACCTTC
CDR3: CASSRTGGDYGYTF

D: TRBD2
size: NA
V: TRBV9
J: TRBJ2-7
DNA: TGTGCCAGCAGCCCACGGACTAGCGACCCCTACGAGCAGTACTTC
CDR3: CASSPRTSDPYEQYF

D: NA
size: once
V: TRBV19
J: TRBJ1-3
DNA: TGTGCCAGTAGGGGGACGCACTCTGGAAACACCATATATTTT
CDR3: CASRGTHSGNTIYF

D: NA
size: NA
V: TRBV25-1
J: TRBJ1-1
DNA: TGTGCCAGCAGTGTATCCGGGACATACATGAACACTGAAGCTTTCTTT
CDR3: CASSVSGTYMNTEAFF

D: NA
size: once
V: TRBV5-4
J: TRBJ1-2
DNA: TGTGCCAGCAGCCAAATAAACTATGGCTACACCTTC
CDR3: CASSQINYGYTF

D: TRBD2
size: few
V: TRBV5-4
J: TRBJ2-5
DNA: TGTGCCAGCAGCTTACCGGGGGGGCTAGAGACCCAGTACTTC
CDR3: CASSLPGGLETQYF

D: TRBD1
size: few
V: TRBV19
J: TRBJ2-7
DNA: TGTGCCAGTACTGACCCCGGGACAGGGAGGGAGCAGTACTTC
CDR3: CASTDPGTGREQYF

D: TRBD1
size: NA
V: TRBV2
J: TRBJ1-1
DNA: TGTGCCAGCAGTGGACAGGGGTTAAACACTGAAGCTTTCTTT
CDR3: CASSGQGLNTEAFF

D: TRBD1
size: NA
V: TRBV2
J: TRBJ1-2
DNA: TGTGCCAGCAGTGGGGGACAGGACTATGGCTACACCTTC
CDR3: CASSGGQDYGYTF

D: TRBD2
size: once
V: TRBV3-1/TRBV3-2
J: TRBJ2-7
DNA: TGTGCCAGCAGGTTCGGCGGGAGCTCCTACGAGCAGTACTTC
CDR3: CASRFGGSSYEQYF

D: NA
size: NA
V: TRBV7-2
J: TRBJ1-2
DNA: TGTGCCAGCAGCTCCCCGGGGGCGAACTATGGCTACACCTTC
CDR3: CASSSPGANYGYTF

D: TRBD1
size: NA
V: TRBV6-5
J: TRBJ2-3
DNA: TGTGCCAGCAGGACAGGGGGCACAGATACGCAGTATTTT
CDR3: CASRTGGTDTQYF

D: NA
size: once
V: TRBV2
J: TRBJ1-5
DNA: TGTGCCAGCCGTCCCGACGGTAATCAGCCCCAGCATTTT
CDR3: CASRPDGNQPQHF

D: NA
size: NA
V: TRBV14
J: TRBJ2-1
DNA: TGTGCCAGCAGCTCTTCGGGGCTAGACGAGCAGTTCTTC
CDR3: CASSSSGLDEQFF

D: NA
size: NA
V: TRBV6-5
J: TRBJ1-2
DNA: TGTGCCAGCAGTTACTCCAGGGATTCTGGCTACACCTTC
CDR3: CASSYSRDSGYTF

D: NA
size: once
V: TRBV12-3/TRBV12-4
J: TRBJ1-5
DNA: TGTGCCAGCAGTTTGAACAATCAGCCCCAGCATTTT
CDR3: CASSLNNQPQHF

D: TRBD1
size: few
V: TRBV7-9
J: TRBJ1-4
DNA: TGTGCCAGCAGCAGAAGACAGGGCACTAATGAAAAACTGTTTTTT
CDR3: CASSRRQGTNEKLFF